Below are 14 T cell receptor beta chains sequenced from a single sample in a study of blood T cell repertoires in COVID-19. Produced via immunoSEQ multiplex PCR; TCRdb's table is partial and in-frame only. This sample carries around 500,000 clones, around 85% of them seen once, and the ten largest clones take more than 3%. Specimen: peripheral blood. The source is a human donor in a cohort sampled during active COVID-19.

As regards this clone: Other DNA sequences in the sample encode the same CDR3. The genes are TRBV9 and TRBJ2-7, with D hard to call. V was trimmed by 0 bases and J by 3 bases, leaving 7 bases between them. Germline V gives CDR1 SGDLS, CDR2 YYNGEE. This CDR3 comprises 13 residues. CDR3 in DNA: TGTGCCAGCAGCGTAGGCTCCAGCTACGAGCAGTACTTC. It encodes CASSVGSSYEQYF.

This clone was observed many times. The gene calls are TRBV30 and TRBJ1-1, with a possible D match to TRBD1 (6 bases). The CDR3 has 13 amino acids. The germline V and J ends were trimmed by 4 bases and 3 bases, with 12 bases remaining between them. In germline, CDR1 is GTSNPN, CDR2 SVGIG (reference sequence). The CDR3 DNA sequence: TGTGCCTGGACGGTAAACAGGGACACTGAAGCTTTCTTT. Translating it yields CAWTVNRDTEAFF.

This clone was seen a handful of times. This chain uses TRBV27 with TRBJ2-6, with TRBD2 identical over 9 bases. This CDR3 is built from 19 residues. Germline lookup yields CDR1 MNHEY and CDR2 SMNVEV (reference sequence). V shed 5 bases, J shed 0 bases, and the junction held 11 bases outside the gene matches. The CDR3 nucleotides read TGTGCCAGCAGTCCAAATAGCGGGAGATTCCTCTCTGGGGCCAACGTCCTGACTTTC. This codes for CASSPNSGRFLSGANVLTF.

The V gene is TRBV7-9, the J gene TRBJ2-2; 9 positions match TRBD2. Trimming removed 5 bases from V and 1 base from J; junction bases left unmatched: 5. Germline V gene sequence: CDR1 SEHNR, CDR2 FQNEAQ (reference sequence). The CDR3 contains 16 residues. The CDR3 is CASSHSGSQNTGELFF. CDR3 DNA sequence: TGTGCCAGCAGCCATAGCGGGAGCCAGAACACCGGGGAGCTGTTTTTT.

J is TRBJ2-1 and V is TRBV7-2; 12 bases fit TRBD2. This CDR3 is 17 amino acids long. Losses at the gene ends were 3 bases for V and 7 bases for J; bases not matched to a gene: 10. The germline CDR1 and CDR2 sequences are SGHTA and FQGNSA. This CDR3 is CASSFAAGTSGRNEQFF. CDR3 DNA: TGTGCCAGCAGCTTCGCTGCCGGGACTAGCGGGCGTAATGAGCAGTTCTTC.

The chain uses TRBV28 and TRBJ2-3, with TRBD2 matching 10 bases. Germline V CDR1 and CDR2: MDHEN, SYDVKM. The trim removed 0 bases at V and 2 bases at J, leaving 5 bases unmatched. The CDR3 consists of 17 residues. The CDR3 DNA reads TGTGCCAGCAGTTTATGGCTAGCGGGAGATTCCACAGATACGCAGTATTTT. Translation gives CASSLWLAGDSTDTQYF.

The chain is built from TRBV18 and TRBJ2-7, with TRBD2 identical over 10 bases. CDR1 and CDR2 (germline): KGHSH, LQKENI. The CDR3 is made up of 14 amino acids. J was trimmed by 2 bases and V by 6 bases; bases with no gene match: 4. The CDR3 protein is CASSSSGSAYEQYF. The DNA for the CDR3 is TGTGCCAGCTCCTCTAGCGGGAGCGCCTACGAGCAGTACTTC.

The chain recombines TRBV9 with TRBJ2-4, with D possibly TRBD1 on 5 matching bases. The V gene lost 3 bases and the J gene lost 6 bases, with 16 bases spanning the gap. The CDR3 spans 15 residues. Germline lookup yields CDR1 SGDLS and CDR2 YYNGEE. The CDR3 DNA follows: TGTGCCAGCAGCGCTAAAGCAGGGTTTGGAAACATTCAGTACTTC. Translating gives CASSAKAGFGNIQYF.

V is TRBV6-2 or TRBV6-3 and J is TRBJ1-2; the D gene is possibly TRBD1 (6 bases). Germline V gene sequence: CDR1 MNHEY, CDR2 SVGEGT. The CDR3 sequence is 15 residues long. V was shortened by 1 base and J by 4 bases, with 13 bases between the two germline ends. The CDR3, as DNA: TGTGCCAGCAGTTACTTAAGAACAGGGATCTATGGCTACACCTTC. It encodes CASSYLRTGIYGYTF.

V gene TRBV10-3 combines with J gene TRBJ1-5, with 7 bases that match TRBD1. The germline CDR1 and CDR2 sequences are ENHRY and SYGVKD. V was clipped by 8 bases and J by 5 bases; unmatched bases: 6. The CDR3 totals 13 residues. CDR3: CAIRGQEDQPQHF. The DNA for the CDR3 is TGTGCCATCCGAGGACAGGAGGATCAGCCCCAGCATTTT.

The chain joins TRBV6-5 to TRBJ1-1; D perhaps matches TRBD1 (5 bases). Germline V gene data show CDR1 as MNHEY and CDR2 as SVGAGI. The V end lost 8 bases, the J end lost 4 bases, and 11 bases lay between the germline ends. The CDR3 is made up of 12 amino acids. CDR3 sequence reads: CASAAGTTEAFF. CDR3 DNA sequence: TGTGCCAGCGCCGCGGGGACCACTGAAGCTTTCTTT.

This rearrangement joins TRBV7-2 to TRBJ2-5; 7 bases match TRBD2. CDR1 SGHTA and CDR2 FQGNSA come from the germline V gene. The CDR3 has 13 residues. V was pared by 5 bases and J by 5 bases, with 5 bases of the junction left unmatched. The CDR3 DNA reads as TGTGCCAGCAGCCGGGCGGGGGAGGAGACCCAGTACTTC. It translates to CASSRAGEETQYF.

The gene calls are TRBV19 and TRBJ1-1; weak D call: TRBD1 (6 bases). CDR1 LNHDA and CDR2 SQIVND come from the germline V gene (reference sequence). The CDR3 has 16 amino acids. Trimming took off 6 bases at V and 7 bases at J, with 24 bases between the two ends. CDR3 sequence reads: CASRKTGTTISLEAFF. The CDR3 DNA reads as TGTGCCAGTAGGAAAACCGGGACAACCATAAGCCTTGAAGCTTTCTTT. Full variable domain (outside the CDR3, taken from reference TRBV19 and TRBJ1-1): DGGITQSPKYLFRKEGQNVTLSCEQNLNHDAMYWYRQDPGQGLRLIYYSQIVNDFQKGDIAEGYSVSREKKESFPLTVTSAQKNPTAFYLCASRKTGTTISLEAFFGQGTRLTVV.

The chain joins TRBV28 to TRBJ1-5; a possible D gene is TRBD1 (6 bases). V gave up 6 bases and J gave up 0 bases, with 12 bases separating them. CDR1 and CDR2 from the germline V gene are MDHEN and SYDVKM. This CDR3 is built from 15 residues. The CDR3 DNA reads as TGTGCCAGCAGGGGGGCCGGTGGTAGCAATCAGCCCCAGCATTTT. Protein product: CASRGAGGSNQPQHF.